The source of this T cell receptor beta chain is a study of blood T cell repertoires in COVID-19. Study overall: Material from acute and convalescent COVID-19 was sourced from the United States, Italy and Spain.

The germline V gene encodes CDR1 SGHNT and CDR2 YYREEE (reference sequence). V was clipped by 1 base and J by 5 bases, with 15 bases between them. The CDR3 contains 15 residues. Source study methods: Researchers report that nucleated cell counts were estimated from reference gene primer amplification. The method was immunoSEQ multiplex PCR; TCRdb's version includes in-frame clones alone and lacks a portion of them. V and J calls and clone size come straight from that table; D and trimming were deduced from the DNA. The table records roughly 200,000 clones, approximately 85% of them present only once. This clone appeared once.

The chain joins TRBV5-4 to TRBJ1-1; D possibly corresponds to TRBD1 (5 bases). The material sequenced was peripheral blood. This receptor was obtained from a human donor with active or convalescent COVID-19. The donor label of this sample is uncertain. CDR3 nucleotides: TGTGCCAGCAGCTTGTCGTCAGGGTATCGAACTGAAGCTTTCTTT. This sequence encodes CASSLSSGYRTEAFF. The entire variable domain, with the rest obtained from reference TRBV5-4 and TRBJ1-1, is as follows: ETGVTQSPTHLIKTRGQQVTLRCSSQSGHNTVSWYQQALGQGPQFIFQYYREEENGRGNFPPRFSGLQFPNYSSELNVNALELDDSALYLCASSLSSGYRTEAFFGQGTRLTVV.